The 25 T cell receptor beta chains in this list originate from one sample, sequenced in a study of T cells in Graves' hyperthyroidism and ophthalmopathy. What was amplified from RNA transcripts were TCR beta CDR3 regions. HTBI primers were employed in a first-round RT-PCR of the TCR CDR3. MiXCR, applied by TCRdb to the multiplex PCR reads, yields one record per CDR3 protein. Among about 270,000 distinct CDR3 sequences listed, 25% to 30% were seen once. The sequenced material came from blood. The receptors come from a middle-aged man with Graves' hyperthyroidism that later progressed to Graves' ophthalmopathy.

This clonotype was detected many times. The chain is built from TRBV7-6 and TRBJ2-7; 8 nucleotides align to TRBD2. V dropped 3 bases and J dropped 3; count of bases not matched to a gene: 7. The CDR3 covers 15 residues. Germline V gives CDR1 SGHVS, CDR2 FNYEAQ. CDR3 sequence (DNA): TGTGCCAGCAGCTTGGACGGGAGGGGCTTCTACGAGCAGTACTTC. It specifies CASSLDGRGFYEQYF.

This clonotype was found once. The V gene is TRBV6-5, the J gene TRBJ1-1, with a weak D call TRBD1 (6 bases). CDR1 is MNHEY, CDR2 SVGAGI, per germline. CDR3 size: 15 residues. Trimming shortened V by 5 bases and J by 1 base, and 14 bases separated the two germline ends. The DNA for the CDR3 is TGTGCCAGCAGTAACGGGGGGGCAGGGAACACTGAAGCTTTCTTT. It yields the protein CASSNGGAGNTEAFF.

This chain links TRBV6-5 with TRBJ1-1; D is uncertain. CDR3 length: 15 amino acids. The V gene's germline CDR1 is MNHEY and CDR2 SVGAGI. V lost 2 bases and J 0 bases, leaving 10 bases between the germline ends. CDR3 in DNA: TGTGCCAGCAGTTACCTTCCGGCGGTGAACACTGAAGCTTTCTTT. This gives the protein CASSYLPAVNTEAFF.

V and J are TRBV4-1 and TRBJ2-7, with 10 bases fitting TRBD1. The V segment lost 1 base and the J segment 2 bases; nucleotides outside the gene matches: 5. CDR3 length equals 16 residues. Germline CDR1 reads MGHRA; CDR2 reads YSYEKL. CDR3 coding DNA: TGCGCCAGCAGCCAAGTTGTGGGGACAGGGGCCTACGAGCAGTACTTC. It yields the protein CASSQVVGTGAYEQYF.

This clonotype was recorded many times. The chain recombines TRBV12-3 or TRBV12-4 with TRBJ1-2; D might be TRBD1 (5 bases). The germline V and J ends were trimmed by 4 bases and 9 bases, with 21 bases remaining between them. The CDR3 runs 15 residues. The CDR3 region is CASSSTLSGGGSYTF. The CDR3, as DNA: TGTGCCAGCAGTTCTACCCTGTCTGGGGGTGGGAGCTACACCTTC.

This clonotype was counted many times. J is TRBJ1-5 and V is TRBV9; D is ambiguous. The V gene's germline CDR1 is SGDLS and CDR2 YYNGEE. V lost 0 bases to trimming and J lost 4 bases, with 11 bases between them. There are 15 residues in the CDR3. Here the CDR3 reads CASSVGPNPNQPQHF. CDR3 nucleotides: TGTGCCAGCAGCGTAGGGCCAAACCCAAATCAGCCCCAGCATTTT.

This clonotype has more than one count but fewer than ten. This chain joins TRBV3-1 and TRBJ2-6; D is undetermined. CDR3 length equals 15 residues. V lost 1 base and J lost 0, with 4 bases in between. Germline CDR1 LGHDT, CDR2 YNNKEL (reference sequence). CDR3 DNA sequence: TGTGCCAGCAGCCAAGGCTTCTCTGGGGCCAACGTCCTGACTTTC. Translating gives CASSQGFSGANVLTF.

This clonotype was detected many times. This chain links TRBV28 with TRBJ1-1, with D perhaps TRBD1 (6 bases). The CDR3 is 12 residues long. The ends were cut back, 2 bases at V and 10 bases at J, with 11 bases in the middle. Germline CDR1 and CDR2: MDHEN and SYDVKM. DNA of the CDR3: TGTGCCAGCAGTTTAAAGGGGGTAGGAGCTTTCTTT. Encoded protein: CASSLKGVGAFF.

This clonotype was picked up a small number of times. This chain links TRBV29-1 with TRBJ2-5, with TRBD2 matching 7 bases. The CDR3 has 15 amino acids. CDR1 SQVTM and CDR2 ANQGSEA come from the germline V gene. Unmatched junction bases numbered 15, after V lost 6 bases and J lost 5 bases. CDR3 nucleotide sequence: TGCAGCGTGGGGGGGGGGAGTATAATCCCGGAGACCCAGTACTTC. Residues: CSVGGGSIIPETQYF.

V gene TRBV12-3 or TRBV12-4 combines with J gene TRBJ1-5, with D possibly being TRBD1 (6 bases). This CDR3 spans 15 amino acids. Trimming removed 6 bases from V and 6 bases from J, with 18 bases in between. The CDR3 protein is CASRGQPNSPQPQHF. The CDR3 region has the DNA TGTGCCAGCAGAGGACAGCCCAATAGCCCTCAGCCCCAGCATTTT.

This clonotype was counted ten times or more. This chain joins TRBV28 and TRBJ1-1; TRBD1 matches 7 bases. CDR1 is MDHEN and CDR2 is SYDVKM in the germline V gene. CDR3 length: 15 amino acids. V was clipped by 4 bases and J by 4 bases; unmatched bases: 9. The CDR3 DNA follows: TGTGCCAGCAGTTCCGGGACAGTAGCTTCCACTGAAGCTTTCTTT. Protein: CASSSGTVASTEAFF.

The chain is built from TRBV30 and TRBJ1-1; D uncertain. Germline values: CDR1 GTSNPN, CDR2 SVGIG (reference sequence). V was shortened by 5 bases and J by 1 base, with 5 bases between the two germline ends. The CDR3 is made up of 11 amino acids. The CDR3 here is CAWARNTEAFF. Here the CDR3 DNA reads TGTGCCTGGGCTCGGAACACTGAAGCTTTCTTT.

This chain joins TRBV18 and TRBJ2-7; D might be TRBD1 (6 bases). This CDR3 spans 15 amino acids. Trimming stripped 3 bases from V and 0 bases from J, with 12 bases between. Per the germline V gene, CDR1 is KGHSH and CDR2 is LQKENI. CDR3: CASSPQGQGSYEQYF. For the CDR3, the DNA is TGTGCCAGCTCACCCCAGGGGCAGGGCTCCTACGAGCAGTACTTC.

This clonotype has ten or more counts. The V gene is TRBV30, the J gene TRBJ1-1; D ambiguous. Trimming shortened V by 0 bases and J by 6 bases, and 5 bases separated the two germline ends. Looked up from germline, CDR1 is GTSNPN and CDR2 is SVGIG (reference sequence). The length of the CDR3 is 11 residues. CDR3 residues: CAWSVGPEAFF. For the CDR3, the DNA is TGTGCCTGGAGTGTTGGGCCTGAAGCTTTCTTT.

There are many counts of this clonotype. The genes are TRBV6-5 and TRBJ2-1; D is unresolved. Germline CDR1 and CDR2: MNHEY and SVGAGI. The germline V and J ends were trimmed by 0 bases and 3 bases, with 6 bases remaining between them. This CDR3 has 14 residues. The DNA for the CDR3 is TGTGCCAGCAGTTACTCGCACAGCTACAATGAGCAGTTCTTC. Translating it yields CASSYSHSYNEQFF.

CDR3 residues: CASTRKLAGEQYF. Written as DNA, the CDR3 is TGTGCCAGCACCCGGAAACTAGCGGGAGAGCAGTACTTC. The chain carries TRBV6-2 or TRBV6-3 and TRBJ2-7; the match to TRBD2 covers 10 bases. The CDR3 is 13 amino acids. J gave up 7 bases and V 7 bases, and 7 bases lay outside the gene matches. The germline V gene encodes CDR1 MNHEY and CDR2 SVGEGT.

This clonotype was counted ten times or more. This chain connects TRBV29-1 to TRBJ1-2, with 7 bases identical to TRBD1. CDR1 is SQVTM, CDR2 ANQGSEA, per germline. Trimming took 7 bases from V and 2 from J; bases not matched to a gene: 4. CDR3 size: 12 residues. In DNA form, the CDR3 reads TGCAGCGAACTGACAGGGAACTATGGCTACACCTTC. Translated: CSELTGNYGYTF. Filled out from reference TRBV29-1 and TRBJ1-2, the complete variable domain reads SAVISQKPSRDICQRGTSLTIQCQVDSQVTMMFWYRQQPGQSLTLIATANQGSEATYESGFVIDKFPISRPNLTFSTLTVSNMSPEDSSIYLCSELTGNYGYTFGSGTRLTVV.

This clonotype was seen ten or more times. This chain joins TRBV7-9 and TRBJ2-2; D uncertain. Germline values: CDR1 SEHNR, CDR2 FQNEAQ (reference sequence). The V and J ends lost 3 bases and 1 base respectively, with 3 bases between them. CDR3 size: 13 residues. CDR3 protein: CASSFVNTGELFF. For the CDR3, the DNA is TGTGCCAGCAGCTTCGTGAACACCGGGGAGCTGTTTTTT.

This clonotype has a count of ten or more. The rearrangement links TRBV5-1 to TRBJ1-2; 7 nucleotides match TRBD1. Germline lookup yields CDR1 SGHRS and CDR2 YFSETQ. CDR3 length: 15 residues. The junction had 12 bases not matched to a gene; V was cut back by 4 bases and J by 6 bases. The CDR3 DNA is TGCGCCAGCAGCAATTCTACGACAGGGTTACATGGCTACACCTTC. This codes for CASSNSTTGLHGYTF.

The table lists this clonotype with many counts. The V and J genes are TRBV5-1 and TRBJ1-2; TRBD1 agrees at 7 bases. V was clipped by 0 bases and J by 3 bases; unmatched bases: 8. The CDR3 contains 16 residues. Germline-derived CDR1 and CDR2 are SGHRS and YFSETQ. The CDR3 DNA sequence: TGCGCCAGCAGCTTGGAGGGGGCGTCTCCTTACTATGGCTACACCTTC. Translated, it gives CASSLEGASPYYGYTF.

This clonotype was recorded at least ten times. The chain employs TRBV4-2 and TRBJ2-5; the D call may be TRBD1 or TRBD2 (5 bases each). This CDR3 has 16 amino acids. Germline loops: CDR1 LGHNA, CDR2 YNFKEQ. V was pared by 0 bases and J by 5 bases, with 16 bases between. This CDR3 reads CASSQDTGRNRETQYF. DNA for the CDR3: TGTGCCAGCAGCCAAGATACGGGGCGGAACCGCGAGACCCAGTACTTC.

In this sample, this clonotype turned up many times. The CDR3 DNA sequence: TGTGCCAGCAGTTACTACCGGGACTTAGAGACCCAGTACTTC. Amino acid sequence: CASSYYRDLETQYF. The chain recombines TRBV6-5 with TRBJ2-5, with a possible D match to TRBD2 (6 bases). CDR3 length: 14 residues. Trimming removed 1 base from V and 4 bases from J, with 10 bases in between. CDR1 and CDR2 from the germline V gene are MNHEY and SVGAGI.

The chain joins TRBV15 to TRBJ2-2, with D perhaps TRBD1 or TRBD2 (6 bases each). The CDR3 is 16 residues long. CDR1 and CDR2 from the germline V gene are LNHNV and YYDKDF (reference sequence). Trimming took 3 bases from V and 7 from J, leaving 18 bases between them. The CDR3 bases are TGTGCCACCAGCAGGCCGGGACTCCTAGGGGGCGGGGAGCTGTTTTTT. Its protein product is CATSRPGLLGGGELFF.

The table lists this clonotype with many counts. The rearrangement joins TRBV18 to TRBJ2-7; perhaps TRBD2 as D (5 bases). The V gene's germline CDR1 is KGHSH and CDR2 LQKENI. V was trimmed by 1 base and J by 3 bases, leaving 10 bases between them. The CDR3 covers 14 residues. The CDR3 DNA reads as TGTGCCAGCTCACCACGAGCCGGGAACTACGAGCAGTACTTC. Its protein product is CASSPRAGNYEQYF.

This chain joins TRBV7-2 and TRBJ2-7; TRBD1 might be the D (5 bases). Trimming took 5 bases from V and 2 from J, leaving 10 bases between them. Germline CDR1 SGHTA, CDR2 FQGNSA. The CDR3 spans 13 residues. The CDR3 coding sequence is TGTGCCAGCAGCCCCACAGGTACCTACGAGCAGTACTTC. This codes for CASSPTGTYEQYF.